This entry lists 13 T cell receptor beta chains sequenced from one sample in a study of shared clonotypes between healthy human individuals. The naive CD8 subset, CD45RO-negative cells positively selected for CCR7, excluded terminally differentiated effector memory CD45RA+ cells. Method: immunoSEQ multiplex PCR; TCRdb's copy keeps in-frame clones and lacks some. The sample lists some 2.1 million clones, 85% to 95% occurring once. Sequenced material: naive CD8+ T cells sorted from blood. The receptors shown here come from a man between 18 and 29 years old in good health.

For the CDR3, the DNA is TGCGCCAGCAGCCTATTGTACAGCGACACTAACTATGGCTACACCTTC. It encodes CASSLLYSDTNYGYTF. The chain recombines TRBV4-1 with TRBJ1-2; D is unclear. V lost 4 bases and J 0 bases, leaving 15 bases between the germline ends. The CDR3 contains 16 residues. Germline loops: CDR1 MGHRA, CDR2 YSYEKL.

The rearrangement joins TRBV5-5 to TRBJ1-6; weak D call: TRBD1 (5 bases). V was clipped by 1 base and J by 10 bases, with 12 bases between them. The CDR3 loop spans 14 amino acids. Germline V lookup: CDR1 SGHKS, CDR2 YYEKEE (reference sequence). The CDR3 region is CASSLWAGTSPLHF. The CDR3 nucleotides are TGTGCCAGCAGCTTGTGGGCAGGGACCTCACCCCTCCACTTT.

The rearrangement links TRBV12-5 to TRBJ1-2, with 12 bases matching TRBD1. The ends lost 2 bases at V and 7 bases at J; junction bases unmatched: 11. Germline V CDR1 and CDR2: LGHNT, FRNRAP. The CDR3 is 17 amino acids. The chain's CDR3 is CASGLKSPGQGAGGYTF. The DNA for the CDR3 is TGTGCTAGTGGTTTGAAATCTCCGGGACAGGGGGCTGGTGGCTACACCTTC.

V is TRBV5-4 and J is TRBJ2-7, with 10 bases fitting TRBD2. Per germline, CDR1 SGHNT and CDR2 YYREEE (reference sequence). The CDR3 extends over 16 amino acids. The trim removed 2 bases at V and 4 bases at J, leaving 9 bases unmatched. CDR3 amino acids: CASSLRASGSWYEQYF. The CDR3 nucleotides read TGTGCCAGCAGCTTAAGGGCTAGCGGGAGTTGGTACGAGCAGTACTTC.

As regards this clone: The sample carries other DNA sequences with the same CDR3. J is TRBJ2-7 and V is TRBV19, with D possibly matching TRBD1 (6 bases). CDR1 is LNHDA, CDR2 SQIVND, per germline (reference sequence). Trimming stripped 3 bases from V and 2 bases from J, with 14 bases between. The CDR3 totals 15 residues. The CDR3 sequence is CASSIAPGQTYEQYF. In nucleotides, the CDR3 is TGTGCCAGTAGTATTGCCCCCGGACAGACCTACGAGCAGTACTTC.

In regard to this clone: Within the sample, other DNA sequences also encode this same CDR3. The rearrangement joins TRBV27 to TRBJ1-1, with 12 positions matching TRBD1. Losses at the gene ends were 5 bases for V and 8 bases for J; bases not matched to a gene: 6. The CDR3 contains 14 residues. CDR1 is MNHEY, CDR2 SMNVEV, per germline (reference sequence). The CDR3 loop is CASSLGQGATEAFF. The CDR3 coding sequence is TGTGCCAGCAGTCTGGGACAGGGGGCAACCGAAGCTTTCTTT.

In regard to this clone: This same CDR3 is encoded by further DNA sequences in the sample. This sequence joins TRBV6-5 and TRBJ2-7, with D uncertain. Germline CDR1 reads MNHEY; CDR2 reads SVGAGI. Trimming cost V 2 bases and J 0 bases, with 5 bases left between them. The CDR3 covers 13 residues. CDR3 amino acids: CASSYTSSYEQYF. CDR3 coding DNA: TGTGCCAGCAGTTACACCAGCTCCTACGAGCAGTACTTC.

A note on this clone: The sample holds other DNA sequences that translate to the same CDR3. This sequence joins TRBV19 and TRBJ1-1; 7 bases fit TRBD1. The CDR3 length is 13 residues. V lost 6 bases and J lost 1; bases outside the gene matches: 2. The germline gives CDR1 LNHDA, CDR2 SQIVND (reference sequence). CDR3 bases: TGTGCCAGTAGGGGGACAGCGAACACTGAAGCTTTCTTT. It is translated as CASRGTANTEAFF.

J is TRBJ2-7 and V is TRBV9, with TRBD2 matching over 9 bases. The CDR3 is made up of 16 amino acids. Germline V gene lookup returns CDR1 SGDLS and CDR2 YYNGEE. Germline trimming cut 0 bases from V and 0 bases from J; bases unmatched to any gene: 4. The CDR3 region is CASSVEGSGSSYEQYF. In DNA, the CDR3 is TGTGCCAGCAGCGTAGAAGGTAGCGGGAGCTCCTACGAGCAGTACTTC.

The CDR3 region is CASSRLAPGELFF. The CDR3 DNA reads as TGCGCCAGCAGCCGGCTAGCTCCCGGGGAGCTGTTTTTT. The J gene is TRBJ2-2, the V gene TRBV4-3; a possible D gene is TRBD2 (5 bases). This CDR3 spans 13 amino acids. V was pared by 4 bases and J by 6 bases, with 9 bases between. Germline CDR1 reads LGHNA; CDR2 reads YSLEER.

CDR3 nucleotides: TGTGCCAGCAGCTCGGACAGACCCTCCTATGGCTACACCTTC. Residues: CASSSDRPSYGYTF. The rearrangement joins TRBV7-9 to TRBJ1-2, with D possibly matching TRBD1 (6 bases). Germline CDR1 reads SEHNR; CDR2 reads FQNEAQ (reference sequence). The CDR3 covers 14 residues. V was pared by 4 bases and J by 4 bases, with 13 bases between. Full variable domain (missing parts from reference TRBV7-9 and TRBJ1-2): DTGVSQNPRHKITKRGQNVTFRCDPISEHNRLYWYRQTLGQGPEFLTYFQNEAQLEKSRLLSDRFSAERPKGSFSTLEIQRTEQGDSAMYLCASSSDRPSYGYTFGSGTRLTVV.

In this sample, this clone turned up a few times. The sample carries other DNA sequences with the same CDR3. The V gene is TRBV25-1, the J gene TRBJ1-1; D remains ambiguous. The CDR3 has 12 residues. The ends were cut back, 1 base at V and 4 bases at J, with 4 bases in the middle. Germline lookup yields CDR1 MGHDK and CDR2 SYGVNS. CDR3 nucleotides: TGTGCCAGCAGTGAATTGGGCACTGAAGCTTTCTTT. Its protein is CASSELGTEAFF.

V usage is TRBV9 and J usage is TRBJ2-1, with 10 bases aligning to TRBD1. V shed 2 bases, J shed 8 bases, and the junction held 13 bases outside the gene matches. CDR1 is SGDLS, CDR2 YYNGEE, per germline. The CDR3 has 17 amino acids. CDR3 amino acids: CASSVRTGTGAPYEQFF. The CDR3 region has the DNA TGTGCCAGCAGCGTGAGAACCGGGACAGGGGCCCCCTATGAGCAGTTCTTC.